The source of this T cell receptor (beta chain) is a study of T cells in Graves' hyperthyroidism and ophthalmopathy. Germline values: CDR1 MDHEN, CDR2 SYDVKM. The CDR3 loop spans 14 amino acids. Trimming cost V 6 bases and J 2 bases, with 14 bases left between them. Amplification of TCR beta CDR3 regions used RNA as the template. TCR CDR3 regions were first amplified by RT-PCR with HTBI primers. TCRdb itself ran the multiplex PCR reads through MiXCR, one entry per CDR3 protein. This table holds 600,000 to 650,000 distinct CDR3 sequences, 15% to 20% found once. This clonotype was seen at least ten times.

The V and J genes are TRBV28 and TRBJ2-7; D not certain. This sequence was found in a woman aged 25 to 39 with Graves' hyperthyroidism. The source material was blood. CDR3 in DNA: TGTGCCAGCAGGACAATTCGACGGACCTACGAGCAGTACTTC. Residues: CASRTIRRTYEQYF. Complete variable domain (other parts from reference TRBV28 and TRBJ2-7): DVKVTQSSRYLVKRTGEKVFLECVQDMDHENMFWYRQDPGLGLRLIYFSYDVKMKEKGDIPEGYSVSREKKERFSLILESASTNQTSMYLCASRTIRRTYEQYFGPGTRLTVT.